The clone carrying this T cell receptor beta chain was counted only a few times. What it binds is not known. Findings and limits, study-wide: Tumor Treg TCRs overlapped most with tumor naive CD4+ cells.

Memory CD4+ T cells were sorted as CD4+CD45RO+CD25- cells. TCRdb itself ran the 5' RACE reads through MiXCR, one entry per CDR3 protein. The table lists under 45,000 distinct CDR3 sequences, 25% to 35% of them singletons. CDR3 length: 14 amino acids. Trimming removed 8 bases from V and 10 bases from J; junction bases left unmatched: 7. The sequence was collected from a female donor with breast cancer. Sequenced: tumor-infiltrating memory CD4+ T cells sorted from the breast tumor. Documented subset: memory CD4+ T cells, CD4+CD45RO+CD25-. The chain couples TRBV12-3 or TRBV12-4 to TRBJ2-1, with TRBD2 matching over 14 bases. This CDR3 is CASQGLAGVDEQFF. CDR3 DNA: TGTGCCAGCCAGGGACTAGCGGGAGTCGACGAGCAGTTCTTC.